This TCR beta chain was profiled in a study of CD8 T cell repertoires and HIV-1 epitope variants. Study in general: Each of Twenty-five Gag and Nef epitope peptides stimulated a separate culture. Separate from the cultures, 1M uncultured T cells served as baseline.

Using immunoSEQ multiplex PCR, the repertoire was profiled, and TCRdb retains in-frame clones only, with some absent. The sample includes over 5,000 clones, less than 70% of them seen just once. This CDR3 has 17 residues. Per the germline V gene, CDR1 is MDHEN and CDR2 is SYDVKM. The V segment lost 5 bases and the J segment 6 bases; nucleotides outside the gene matches: 18. Study-wide results and caveats: Beta chains alone show antigen proliferation, not cytokine profile or function.

This clone appeared a few times. As yet, its antigen is unknown. The chain combines TRBV28 with TRBJ1-2; 7 bases map to TRBD1. Sample: cultured CD8+ T cells derived from PBMCs. The receptor was derived from a male donor with HIV. CDR3 protein: CASSPRQGGRRVHGYTF. The CDR3, as DNA: TGTGCCAGCAGTCCCCGACAGGGAGGGCGTAGGGTGCATGGCTACACCTTC.